These 7 T cell receptor beta chains were sequenced from one sample in a study of cytomegalovirus exposure and HLA in healthy donors. PCR employed 60 Vbeta and 13 Jbeta primers. Here immunoSEQ multiplex PCR was the method, and the copy in TCRdb shows in-frame clones only, minus some. Recorded here are around 140,000 clones; the top ten clones represent roughly 1.7%. The sequenced sample consisted of PBMCs. Receptors originate from a man between 18 and 29 years old in good health and CMV-seronegative.

J is TRBJ2-7 and V is TRBV30; TRBD1 matches 8 bases. Germline values: CDR1 GTSNPN, CDR2 SVGIG (reference sequence). V lost 1 base to trimming and J lost 2 bases; unmatched junction nucleotides: 7. The CDR3 length is 15 residues. CDR3 sequence reads: CAWSGLGQAAYEQYF. CDR3 coding DNA: TGTGCCTGGAGTGGCCTGGGACAGGCGGCCTACGAGCAGTACTTC.

The J gene is TRBJ1-1, the V gene TRBV4-3, with D perhaps TRBD1 (5 bases). Germline V gene lookup returns CDR1 LGHNA and CDR2 YSLEER. Between the trimmed V and J ends, which lost 0 bases and 2 bases, there was a span of 10 bases. CDR3 length: 15 amino acids. CDR3 DNA: TGCGCCAGCAGCCAAGAGGAGACAGCCAACACTGAAGCTTTCTTT. It specifies CASSQEETANTEAFF.

This chain joins TRBV28 and TRBJ2-7, with D perhaps TRBD1 (5 bases). The CDR3 covers 14 residues. Germline V gives CDR1 MDHEN, CDR2 SYDVKM. V was pared by 2 bases and J by 2 bases, with 10 bases between. The CDR3 here is CASSLPGSTYEQYF. As DNA, the CDR3 is TGTGCCAGCAGTTTACCAGGGTCCACCTACGAGCAGTACTTC.

The CDR3 DNA sequence: TGTGCCAGCAGTGAAGAGTACAGGGAACCCTACAATGAGCAGTTCTTC. Translating it yields CASSEEYREPYNEQFF. The chain carries TRBV6-1 and TRBJ2-1; D is possibly TRBD1 (6 bases). CDR3 length: 16 amino acids. The V end was cut by 1 base, the J end by 2 bases, with 12 bases between. Germline V gene lookup returns CDR1 MNHNS and CDR2 SASEGT.

The rearrangement joins TRBV4-3 to TRBJ2-7; D not resolved. The CDR3 extends over 14 amino acids. The ends were cut back, 1 base at V and 2 bases at J, with 9 bases in the middle. In germline, CDR1 is LGHNA, CDR2 YSLEER. CDR3 residues: CASSQAGGTYEQYF. The DNA of the CDR3 is TGCGCCAGCAGCCAAGCTGGCGGAACCTACGAGCAGTACTTC.

The rearrangement uses TRBV28 and TRBJ2-7; D call uncertain. The germline V gene has CDR1 MDHEN and CDR2 SYDVKM. Trimming shortened V by 1 base and J by 5 bases, and 3 bases separated the two germline ends. The CDR3 is made up of 11 amino acids. As DNA, the CDR3 is TGTGCCAGCAGTTTATTAGACGAGCAGTACTTC. Translated: CASSLLDEQYF.

The chain has TRBV7-2 and TRBJ2-3; tentative D call: TRBD2 (5 bases). Per the germline V gene, CDR1 is SGHTA and CDR2 is FQGNSA. Trimming shortened V by 2 bases and J by 5 bases, and 14 bases separated the two germline ends. The CDR3 consists of 15 residues. The CDR3, as DNA: TGTGCCAGCAGCTTAACGGGGATGAAATTAGATACGCAGTATTTT. The encoded protein is CASSLTGMKLDTQYF.